This T cell receptor (beta chain) appears in the sequencing data of a study of T cell responses to AZD1222 COVID-19 vaccine. In the study overall: Pooled together were second doses at about 4 or about 12 weeks.

TCRdb's table, derived via immunoSEQ multiplex PCR, lists solely in-frame clones and lacks some. Of tens of thousands of clones in the sample, 80% to 90% were seen once. This CDR3 comprises 17 residues. The V gene's germline CDR1 is SGHAT and CDR2 FQNNGV. Trimming took 5 bases from V and 1 from J; bases not matched to a gene: 5. The chain carries TRBV11-2 and TRBJ2-3; 14 nucleotides line up with TRBD2. The source was peripheral blood, collected on day 0 of AZD1222 vaccination. The TCR sequence derives from an adult in good health. CDR3 sequence reads: CASSLRLAGGRTDTQYF. DNA of the CDR3: TGTGCCAGCAGCCTGCGACTAGCGGGGGGGCGCACAGATACGCAGTATTTT.